Listed here are 7 T cell receptor beta chains from one sample, sequenced in a study of T cells of healthy individuals. TCRdb independently ran MiXCR on the 5' RACE reads; one entry per CDR3 protein. Of around 63,000 distinct CDR3 sequences in the sample, 15% to 20% were seen once. Every receptor here comes from a human donor in good health.

The chain's CDR3 is CACQVYGYTF. Here the CDR3 DNA reads TGTGCCTGCCAGGTATATGGCTACACCTTC. The J gene is TRBJ1-2, the V gene TRBV2; no clear D gene. This CDR3 comprises 10 residues. Germline V gene lookup returns CDR1 SNHLY and CDR2 FYNNEI. The ends were cut back, 11 bases at V and 5 bases at J, with 9 bases in the middle.

The table lists this clonotype with many counts. This chain joins TRBV18 and TRBJ2-7; weak D call: TRBD2 (6 bases). Per the germline V gene, CDR1 is KGHSH and CDR2 is LQKENI. CDR3 length: 13 amino acids. V lost 6 bases and J lost 0, with 9 bases in between. The CDR3 DNA sequence: TGTGCCAGCTCGCAGACTAGCTCCTACGAGCAGTACTTC. Its translation: CASSQTSSYEQYF.

The table lists this clonotype with many counts. This sequence joins TRBV6-5 and TRBJ1-1, with D maybe TRBD1 (6 bases). The V and J ends lost 7 bases and 1 base respectively, with 13 bases between them. Germline CDR1 reads MNHEY; CDR2 reads SVGAGI. The CDR3 runs 14 residues. CDR3 amino acids: CASMKGGWNTEAFF. In DNA form, the CDR3 reads TGTGCCAGCATGAAGGGGGGATGGAACACTGAAGCTTTCTTT.

This clonotype was observed a handful of times. The CDR3 sequence is CATSDRGAGQGNGYTF. The CDR3 DNA reads TGTGCCACCAGTGATCGAGGGGCTGGACAGGGGAATGGCTACACCTTC. The rearrangement joins TRBV24-1 to TRBJ1-2; 9 bases are shared with TRBD1. Germline values: CDR1 KGHDR, CDR2 SFDVKD. V dropped 3 bases and J dropped 6; count of bases not matched to a gene: 10. The CDR3 consists of 16 residues.

This clonotype came up many times. This chain uses TRBV4-1 with TRBJ2-2; D remains unclear. V shed 0 bases and J shed 3 bases, with 11 bases lying between them. Germline CDR1 is MGHRA and CDR2 is YSYEKL. The CDR3 loop spans 16 amino acids. Written as DNA, the CDR3 is TGCGCCAGCAGCCAAGAGTGGGTCAGCTACACCGGGGAGCTGTTTTTT. This codes for CASSQEWVSYTGELFF.

On this clonotype: At one end the junction does not follow the germline gene, possibly because of a read error. The chain is built from TRBV5-1 and TRBJ2-3; D gene uncertain. The CDR3 runs to 14 residues. CDR1 SGHRS and CDR2 YFSETQ come from the germline V gene. The DNA for the CDR3 is TGCGCCAACAGCTTCGGTAGTACAACAGATACGCAGTATTTT. Translating it yields CANSFGSTTDTQYF.

The genes are TRBV29-1 and TRBJ1-5; no reliable D call. The CDR3 extends over 20 amino acids. Trimming shortened V by 3 bases and J by 5 bases, and 32 bases separated the two germline ends. The germline gives CDR1 SQVTM, CDR2 ANQGSEA. In DNA, the CDR3 is TGCAGCGTTGAGCACTCCAAAAGGTTGTGGTGGGCCTATCTGCATCAGCCCCAGCATTTT. Translated, it gives CSVEHSKRLWWAYLHQPQHF. Looking up the rest from reference TRBV29-1 and TRBJ1-5 gives the full variable domain: SAVISQKPSRDICQRGTSLTIQCQVDSQVTMMFWYRQQPGQSLTLIATANQGSEATYESGFVIDKFPISRPNLTFSTLTVSNMSPEDSSIYLCSVEHSKRLWWAYLHQPQHFGDGTRLSIL.